This passage covers 29 T cell receptor beta chains from one sample sequenced in a study of regulatory and conventional T cells in RAG deficiency. Genomic DNA came from blood conventional CD4+ T cells gated CD25-low CD127-high. Produced via immunoSEQ multiplex PCR; TCRdb's table is partial and in-frame only. The table has approximately 48,000 clones, about nine tenths seen once. A further study also used this sample, focusing on regulatory T cells. That study adds: The primer mix had 52 TRBV and 13 TRBJ primers.

Sequencing used CD4+ effector T cells sorted from blood. The receptors were sampled from a human donor in good health.

V gene TRBV19 combines with J gene TRBJ2-3; 10 bases map to TRBD1. J was trimmed by 1 base and V by 7 bases; bases with no gene match: 14. The CDR3 loop spans 18 amino acids. Germline-derived CDR1 and CDR2 are LNHDA and SQIVND (reference sequence). As DNA, the CDR3 is TGTGCCAGTACCAAAGGGGACAGGGGAAAAAGGGGCACAGATACGCAGTATTTT. Translated: CASTKGDRGKRGTDTQYF.

The chain joins TRBV28 to TRBJ2-5, with a tentative D call TRBD1 (6 bases). This CDR3 spans 15 amino acids. Trimming stripped 4 bases from V and 1 base from J, with 13 bases between. CDR1 MDHEN and CDR2 SYDVKM come from the germline V gene. The CDR3 DNA sequence: TGTGCCAGCAGTTCTCCCGGGACATCCCAAGAGACCCAGTACTTC. The encoded protein is CASSSPGTSQETQYF.

The V call is TRBV13, the J call TRBJ2-6; D is unresolved. Deletions cut 5 bases from V and 0 bases from J, with 14 bases between. Germline V gene data show CDR1 as PRHDT and CDR2 as FYEKMQ (reference sequence). The CDR3 contains 17 residues. The CDR3 nucleotides are TGTGCCAGCAGCCCCACCCCCGGACGCTCTGGGGCCAACGTCCTGACTTTC. Translated: CASSPTPGRSGANVLTF.

The chain recombines TRBV19 with TRBJ1-1, with 10 bases fitting TRBD1. Losses at the gene ends were 5 bases for V and 4 bases for J; bases not matched to a gene: 7. The CDR3 runs 15 residues. Germline CDR1 reads LNHDA; CDR2 reads SQIVND (reference sequence). Here the CDR3 DNA reads TGTGCCAGTAGTCCTTGGGGACAGGGGATCACTGAAGCTTTCTTT. Encoded protein: CASSPWGQGITEAFF. Supplemented by reference TRBV19 and TRBJ1-1, the full variable domain reads DGGITQSPKYLFRKEGQNVTLSCEQNLNHDAMYWYRQDPGQGLRLIYYSQIVNDFQKGDIAEGYSVSREKKESFPLTVTSAQKNPTAFYLCASSPWGQGITEAFFGQGTRLTVV.

For the CDR3, the DNA is TGTGCCAGCAGCCCGGGGGTGTTCTCTGGGGCCAACGTCCTGACTTTC. It translates to CASSPGVFSGANVLTF. V usage is TRBV5-8 and J usage is TRBJ2-6, with D maybe TRBD2 (6 bases). Germline-derived CDR1 and CDR2 are SGHTS and YDEGEE. The V end lost 4 bases, the J end lost 0 bases, and 11 bases lay between the germline ends. This CDR3 has 16 residues.

J is TRBJ2-6 and V is TRBV19, with a weak D call TRBD2 (5 bases). The CDR3 runs to 18 residues. Germline V gene lookup returns CDR1 LNHDA and CDR2 SQIVND (reference sequence). V was trimmed by 5 bases and J by 0 bases, leaving 17 bases between them. This CDR3 is CASSAGPWESSGANVLTF. DNA of the CDR3: TGTGCCAGTAGTGCTGGGCCCTGGGAGAGCTCTGGGGCCAACGTCCTGACTTTC.

The CDR3 DNA follows: TGCGCCAGCAGTCCACTAGCGGGAGTCGCCGGGGAGCTGTTTTTT. Translated: CASSPLAGVAGELFF. V and J are TRBV10-1 and TRBJ2-2; TRBD2 matches at 11 bases. The CDR3 contains 15 residues. The trim removed 5 bases at V and 6 bases at J, leaving 5 bases unmatched. Germline V CDR1 and CDR2: WNHNN, SYGVQD (reference sequence).

In regard to this clone: Relative to the germline gene, one junction end is altered; a read error may explain this. This rearrangement joins TRBV7-7 to TRBJ1-3; D is undetermined. This CDR3 has 15 amino acids. Germline V gene sequence: CDR1 SSHAT, CDR2 FNYEAQ (reference sequence). CDR3 protein: CASSLSPGFGNTIYF. In nucleotides, the CDR3 is TGTGCTAGCAGCTTATCGCCGGGTTTTGGAAACACCATATATTTT.

With respect to this clone: The sample contains more than one DNA sequence encoding this CDR3. This chain connects TRBV7-9 to TRBJ2-2; 8 bases are shared with TRBD2. Germline loops: CDR1 SEHNR, CDR2 FQNEAQ (reference sequence). The CDR3 contains 14 residues. J lost 6 bases, V lost 5 bases, and 5 bases had no gene match. CDR3 sequence: CASSQTLAAGELFF. The CDR3 nucleotides are TGTGCCAGCAGCCAAACACTAGCGGCCGGGGAGCTGTTTTTT.

Regarding this clone: At one end, the junction sequence differs from germline, possibly due to a read error. The chain carries TRBV7-7 and TRBJ2-1, with D unclear. Germline loops: CDR1 SSHAT, CDR2 FNYEAQ (reference sequence). The CDR3 totals 14 residues. The chain's CDR3 is CASSLGQRSNEQFF. CDR3 nucleotide sequence: TGTGCTAGCAGCTTGGGTCAGAGGAGTAATGAGCAGTTCTTC.

On this clone itself: A read error may produce the germline difference seen at one junction end. The V call is TRBV6-1, the J call TRBJ1-2, with a weak D call TRBD1 (6 bases). CDR1 and CDR2 (germline): MNHNS, SASEGT. CDR3 length equals 13 residues. The DNA for the CDR3 is TGTGCCAGCAGCCGGGACATTAACAATGGCTACACCTTC. Its protein product is CASSRDINNGYTF.

The V call is TRBV25-1, the J call TRBJ1-1; D is perhaps TRBD1 (5 bases). There are 14 residues in the CDR3. V lost 3 bases and J lost 1, with 9 bases in between. Germline lookup yields CDR1 MGHDK and CDR2 SYGVNS. CDR3 in amino acids: CASSEGVRNTEAFF. CDR3 nucleotide sequence: TGTGCCAGCAGTGAGGGGGTCAGGAACACTGAAGCTTTCTTT.

Of note for this clone: Other DNA sequences in this sample translate to the same CDR3. V gene TRBV18 combines with J gene TRBJ1-1; no clear D gene. Germline V CDR1 and CDR2: KGHSH, LQKENI. V shed 2 bases and J shed 2 bases, with 6 bases lying between them. CDR3 length: 13 residues. CDR3 DNA: TGTGCCAGCTCACCATTGGTTAACACTGAAGCTTTCTTT. This gives the protein CASSPLVNTEAFF.

This sequence joins TRBV28 and TRBJ2-5, with a weak D call TRBD1 (5 bases). V shed 6 bases and J shed 7 bases, with 15 bases lying between them. Germline V CDR1 and CDR2: MDHEN, SYDVKM. The CDR3 is 13 amino acids. The CDR3, as DNA: TGTGCCAGCAGGTCAACAGGAATGAGGACCCAGTACTTC. It specifies CASRSTGMRTQYF.

The chain has TRBV9 and TRBJ2-7; TRBD2 aligns across 8 bases. V lost 2 bases, J lost 5 bases, and 6 bases stayed unmatched. CDR3 length: 14 amino acids. Germline-derived CDR1 and CDR2 are SGDLS and YYNGEE. For the CDR3, the DNA is TGTGCCAGCAGCGTGGGCACCGGGAGGGACGAGCAGTACTTC. Residues: CASSVGTGRDEQYF.

J is TRBJ2-7 and V is TRBV30, with D tentatively TRBD1 or TRBD2 (5 bases each). Germline assignment: CDR1 GTSNPN and CDR2 SVGIG (reference sequence). V lost 1 base and J 3 bases, leaving 22 bases between the germline ends. The CDR3 loop spans 17 amino acids. In nucleotides, the CDR3 is TGTGCCTGGAGTGACACCCCCCGGGGCCCCCACGTCTACGAGCAGTACTTC. Protein product: CAWSDTPRGPHVYEQYF.

This chain uses TRBV2 with TRBJ2-6; weak D call: TRBD1 (5 bases). V was clipped by 5 bases and J by 0 bases, with 8 bases between them. The CDR3 runs 15 residues. CDR1 is SNHLY and CDR2 is FYNNEI in the germline V gene. The chain's CDR3 is CASSYDSSGANVLTF. CDR3 in DNA: TGTGCCAGCAGTTACGACAGCTCTGGGGCCAACGTCCTGACTTTC.

This chain links TRBV7-8 with TRBJ2-1, with D possibly TRBD2 on 5 matching bases. Germline CDR1 is SGHVS and CDR2 is FQNEAQ. V dropped 2 bases and J dropped 4 bases, with 15 bases sitting between them. The CDR3 contains 16 residues. CDR3 region: CASSLLYSGEYNEQFF. CDR3 DNA: TGTGCCAGCAGCTTACTATATTCCGGGGAATACAATGAGCAGTTCTTC.

V gene TRBV19 combines with J gene TRBJ2-3; TRBD2 agrees at 14 bases. This CDR3 is built from 19 residues. Unmatched junction bases numbered 14, after V lost 4 bases and J lost 5 bases. Germline V CDR1 and CDR2: LNHDA, SQIVND (reference sequence). The CDR3 here is CASSKETPGLAGVLDTQYF. CDR3 DNA: TGTGCCAGTAGTAAGGAGACACCGGGACTAGCGGGGGTTTTAGATACGCAGTATTTT.

The rearrangement joins TRBV27 to TRBJ2-2; no clear D. Trimming pared 6 bases from V and 3 bases from J, leaving 14 bases between. The CDR3 covers 15 residues. Germline V lookup: CDR1 MNHEY, CDR2 SMNVEV (reference sequence). Written as DNA, the CDR3 is TGTGCCAGCAGCCTAAAAGCCACATACACCGGGGAGCTGTTTTTT. The encoded protein is CASSLKATYTGELFF.

The CDR3 loop reads CASSENPGTGVRSYEQYF. As DNA, the CDR3 is TGTGCCAGCAGTGAAAACCCTGGGACAGGGGTTCGCTCCTACGAGCAGTACTTC. The rearrangement joins TRBV25-1 to TRBJ2-7; 10 bases line up with TRBD1. V dropped 2 bases and J dropped 0; count of bases not matched to a gene: 10. In germline, CDR1 is MGHDK, CDR2 SYGVNS. The CDR3 has 18 amino acids.

CDR3 DNA sequence: TGTGCCAGCAGCTTCTCAGCAATGAACACTGAAGCTTTCTTT. Its translation: CASSFSAMNTEAFF. V usage is TRBV5-8 and J usage is TRBJ1-1; D ambiguous. There are 14 residues in the CDR3. Trimming removed 2 bases from V and 0 bases from J, with 8 bases in between. CDR1 and CDR2 from the germline V gene are SGHTS and YDEGEE.

Only a few counts were recorded for this clone. J is TRBJ1-1 and V is TRBV11-1; D unclear. This CDR3 is built from 13 residues. V gave up 2 bases and J gave up 1 base, with 5 bases separating them. CDR1 is SGHAT and CDR2 is FQDESV in the germline V gene (reference sequence). The CDR3 coding sequence is TGTGCCAGCAGCTTACAGGAGAACACTGAAGCTTTCTTT. Encoded protein: CASSLQENTEAFF.

The chain combines TRBV6-4 with TRBJ1-2; a weak D match, TRBD1 (5 bases). The V gene's germline CDR1 is MRHNA and CDR2 SNTAGT. The CDR3 is 12 residues long. V was clipped by 7 bases and J by 4 bases, with 10 bases between them. CDR3 amino acids: CASIHRLYGYTF. The DNA for the CDR3 is TGTGCCAGCATTCACAGGCTCTATGGCTACACCTTC.

V and J are TRBV27 and TRBJ1-2; the D gene is possibly TRBD1 (5 bases). CDR1 and CDR2 from the germline V gene are MNHEY and SMNVEV (reference sequence). This CDR3 has 14 residues. Trimming shortened V by 8 bases and J by 2 bases, and 15 bases separated the two germline ends. CDR3 protein: CASWNPGRNYGYTF. The CDR3 DNA sequence: TGTGCCAGCTGGAACCCGGGACGGAACTATGGCTACACCTTC.

This chain links TRBV30 with TRBJ2-1; TRBD2 aligns across 7 bases. The CDR3 covers 14 residues. Germline V gene lookup returns CDR1 GTSNPN and CDR2 SVGIG (reference sequence). The V and J ends lost 4 bases and 6 bases, in that order; junction bases with no gene match: 9. As DNA, the CDR3 is TGTGCCTGGACCGGACTAGGAGGAGGCAATGAGCAGTTCTTC. Its protein product is CAWTGLGGGNEQFF.

The chain uses TRBV27 and TRBJ1-2, with 7 bases fitting TRBD1. Germline CDR1 reads MNHEY; CDR2 reads SMNVEV (reference sequence). The CDR3 spans 15 residues. V dropped 7 bases and J dropped 0; count of bases not matched to a gene: 8. CDR3 bases: TGTGCCAGCACCCCGAGGGGGCACTCTAACTATGGCTACACCTTC. It codes for CASTPRGHSNYGYTF.

The V gene is TRBV6-5, the J gene TRBJ1-2, with D uncertain. The CDR3 runs 14 residues. The V end lost 5 bases, the J end lost 4 bases, and 14 bases lay between the germline ends. CDR1 is MNHEY and CDR2 is SVGAGI in the germline V gene. The CDR3 sequence: CASSRHSSSYGYTF. CDR3 DNA: TGTGCCAGCAGTCGCCACTCCTCCAGCTATGGCTACACCTTC.

This chain connects TRBV4-1 to TRBJ2-1; 7 bases are a match to TRBD2. V was pared by 2 bases and J by 6 bases, with 10 bases of the junction left unmatched. CDR1 and CDR2 (germline): MGHRA, YSYEKL. CDR3 length: 16 residues. CDR3 sequence: CASSQQDLTGGNEQFF. In DNA form, the CDR3 reads TGCGCCAGCAGCCAACAAGACCTAACGGGAGGCAATGAGCAGTTCTTC.